A single sample is the source of the 5 T cell receptor beta chains below, sequenced in a study of blood T cell repertoires in COVID-19. Sequencing was performed with immunoSEQ multiplex PCR; in TCRdb, only in-frame clones are kept and a portion is missing. The sample has roughly 250,000 clones; 80% to 90% are singletons. The sequenced material came from PBMCs or T cells enriched from blood (not recorded which). The receptor source for this set is a woman aged 18-30 years who had recovered from COVID-19.

The chain couples TRBV27 to TRBJ2-7; 15 bases match TRBD2. This CDR3 is 15 amino acids long. V shed 5 bases, J shed 6 bases, and the junction held 5 bases outside the gene matches. Germline V gene lookup returns CDR1 MNHEY and CDR2 SMNVEV (reference sequence). Here the CDR3 DNA reads TGTGCCAGCAGTATACGGACTAGCGGGGGGGCCGAGCAGTACTTC. Its protein product is CASSIRTSGGAEQYF.

This clone was picked up one time. This chain connects TRBV5-1 to TRBJ1-1, with 7 nucleotides matching TRBD1. Germline V CDR1 and CDR2: SGHRS, YFSETQ. The CDR3 contains 14 residues. With V trimmed by 3 bases and J by 0 bases, 2 bases remained unmatched. CDR3 residues: CASSWGQMNTEAFF. CDR3 sequence (DNA): TGCGCCAGCAGCTGGGGACAGATGAACACTGAAGCTTTCTTT.

The chain has TRBV6-5 and TRBJ1-5, with a weak D call TRBD1 (5 bases). V lost 5 bases and J lost 5, with 10 bases in between. The length of the CDR3 is 13 residues. CDR1 MNHEY and CDR2 SVGAGI come from the germline V gene. The CDR3 DNA follows: TGTGCCAGCAGTCTGGACACCTATCAGCCCCAGCATTTT. Translation: CASSLDTYQPQHF.

This chain uses TRBV6-2 or TRBV6-3 with TRBJ1-1, with TRBD1 as a possible D gene (5 bases). Germline CDR1 and CDR2: MNHEY and SVGEGT. The CDR3 spans 15 residues. The germline V and J ends were trimmed by 6 bases and 3 bases, with 17 bases remaining between them. The CDR3 spells CASSDRRGEDTEAFF. The CDR3 DNA is TGTGCCAGCAGCGATAGACGGGGGGAGGACACTGAAGCTTTCTTT.

The rearrangement joins TRBV6-5 to TRBJ1-2; no definite D call. Per the germline V gene, CDR1 is MNHEY and CDR2 is SVGAGI. The CDR3 length is 14 residues. V was cut by 2 bases and J by 0 bases, with 7 bases left in between. The CDR3 region is CASSYGGSNYGYTF. CDR3 sequence (DNA): TGTGCCAGCAGTTACGGCGGTTCTAACTATGGCTACACCTTC.